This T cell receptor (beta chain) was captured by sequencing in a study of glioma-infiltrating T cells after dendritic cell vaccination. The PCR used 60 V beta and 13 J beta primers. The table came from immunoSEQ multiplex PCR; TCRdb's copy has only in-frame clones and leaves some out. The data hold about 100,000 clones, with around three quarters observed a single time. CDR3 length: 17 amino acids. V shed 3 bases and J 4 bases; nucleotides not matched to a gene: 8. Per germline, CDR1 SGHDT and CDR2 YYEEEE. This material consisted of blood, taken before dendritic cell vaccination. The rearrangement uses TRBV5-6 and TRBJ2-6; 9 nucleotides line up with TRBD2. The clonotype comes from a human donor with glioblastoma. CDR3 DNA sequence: TGTGCCAGCAGCTCGACTAGCGGCCCCGTCGGGGCCAACGTCCTGACTTTC. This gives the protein CASSSTSGPVGANVLTF.